The T cell receptor (beta chain) under discussion was sequenced for a study of blood T cell repertoires in COVID-19. About the study: Acute and convalescent COVID-19 samples came from the United States, Italy and Spain. The analysed material was cDNA or gDNA that came from T cells, B-cell-depleted T cells, or PBMCs.

Authors' analysis steps: Amplified reference gene primers provided the basis for estimating nucleated cell counts. TCRdb keeps only in-frame clones here, not all; method: immunoSEQ multiplex PCR. The V and J calls and clone size come from that table; D and trimming were worked out from the DNA. The table includes about 250,000 clones, approximately 91% detected once. Enrollment of patients from Seattle took place during active infection, with longitudinal follow-up. The V and J ends lost 0 bases and 3 bases respectively, with 10 bases between them. The length of the CDR3 is 15 residues. From germline, CDR1 is SGHRS and CDR2 YFSETQ.

This receptor was identified in a man under 40 with COVID-19, enrolled during active disease. The sample taken for sequencing was peripheral blood. The chain joins TRBV5-1 to TRBJ2-1; D unresolved. CDR3 coding DNA: TGCGCCAGCAGCTTGGAGAGCGCCCACTACAATGAGCAGTTCTTC. As protein: CASSLESAHYNEQFF.